These 10 T cell receptor beta chains were sequenced from one sample in a study of early T cells in non-severe SARS-CoV-2 infection. MiXCR, run by TCRdb on the 5' RACE reads, gives a single entry per CDR3 protein. Of about 60,000 distinct CDR3 sequences in the sample, approximately 13% are singletons; the top ten hold approximately 4.4%. The specimen sequenced was whole blood. The source is an adult who was a healthcare worker with PCR-confirmed SARS-CoV-2 infection or an uninfected control (not recorded which).

Within the sample, this clonotype is medium-sized. The chain uses TRBV6-2 or TRBV6-3 and TRBJ2-1; 10 positions match TRBD2. Unmatched junction bases numbered 5, after V lost 0 bases and J lost 12 bases. Per the germline V gene, CDR1 is MNHEY and CDR2 is SVGEGT. The CDR3 contains 14 residues. The CDR3 spells CASSYSSASGGQFF. The CDR3 coding sequence is TGTGCCAGCAGTTACTCGAGTGCTAGCGGGGGGCAGTTCTTC.

This clonotype was recorded many times. The rearrangement joins TRBV2 to TRBJ2-6; 7 bases line up with TRBD2. Germline values: CDR1 SNHLY, CDR2 FYNNEI. The CDR3 contains 16 residues. V was pared by 1 base and J by 9 bases, with 9 bases of the junction left unmatched. CDR3 sequence: CASSEGGGGSYNVLTF. For the CDR3, the DNA is TGTGCCAGCAGTGAAGGAGGAGGCGGGAGCTACAACGTCCTGACTTTC.

This clonotype has only a few counts. This sequence joins TRBV18 and TRBJ1-1, with TRBD1 identical over 10 bases. The CDR3 covers 16 residues. Germline V lookup: CDR1 KGHSH, CDR2 LQKENI. Trimming cost V 1 base and J 3 bases; bases outside gene matches: 5. The CDR3 here is CASSPQGGTGDTEAFF. CDR3 nucleotides: TGTGCCAGCTCACCACAAGGAGGGACAGGGGACACTGAAGCTTTCTTT.

The V and J genes are TRBV29-1 and TRBJ1-4; 8 bases are shared with TRBD1. This CDR3 is built from 13 residues. V was pared by 2 bases and J by 7 bases, with 3 bases of the junction left unmatched. Germline assignment: CDR1 SQVTM and CDR2 ANQGSEA. The CDR3 nucleotides read TGCAGCGTTGAATGGACAGGGACTGAAAAACTGTTTTTT. It is translated as CSVEWTGTEKLFF.

This clonotype was found a few times. The V call is TRBV3-1, the J call TRBJ2-3; the D gene could be TRBD1 or TRBD2 (5 bases each). Deletions cut 5 bases from V and 4 bases from J, with 10 bases between. CDR3 length: 13 residues. Germline loops: CDR1 LGHDT, CDR2 YNNKEL (reference sequence). The CDR3 DNA sequence: TGTGCCAGCAGCTCGAGAGGGGCAGATACGCAGTATTTT. The encoded protein is CASSSRGADTQYF.

This clonotype was seen repeatedly, ten times or more. V usage is TRBV4-1 and J usage is TRBJ2-3; D might be TRBD1 or TRBD2, each matching 5 bases. V gave up 6 bases and J gave up 2 bases, with 12 bases separating them. This CDR3 contains 14 residues. Germline V gene sequence: CDR1 MGHRA, CDR2 YSYEKL. In DNA, the CDR3 is TGCGCCAGCAGAGGGGTAGGGACCACAGATACGCAGTATTTT. Protein sequence: CASRGVGTTDTQYF.

This clonotype showed up many times. The V and J genes are TRBV5-5 and TRBJ2-7, with D unclear. V dropped 4 bases and J dropped 0 bases, with 14 bases sitting between them. This CDR3 contains 15 residues. The V gene's germline CDR1 is SGHKS and CDR2 YYEKEE (reference sequence). CDR3 sequence: CASSLEYGFSYEQYF. For the CDR3, the DNA is TGTGCCAGCAGCCTGGAGTACGGTTTCTCCTACGAGCAGTACTTC.

The chain couples TRBV18 to TRBJ2-7, with 8 nucleotides matching TRBD2. Per the germline V gene, CDR1 is KGHSH and CDR2 is LQKENI. The CDR3 extends over 16 amino acids. V lost 3 bases to trimming and J lost 1 base; unmatched junction nucleotides: 8. CDR3 coding DNA: TGTGCCAGCTCACCCCTACTTAGCGGGGTATCCTACGAGCAGTACTTC. This gives the protein CASSPLLSGVSYEQYF.

This clonotype was recorded at least ten times. The gene calls are TRBV27 and TRBJ2-7; 11 positions agree with TRBD2. The CDR3 covers 14 residues. Germline-derived CDR1 and CDR2 are MNHEY and SMNVEV (reference sequence). Unmatched junction bases numbered 3, after V lost 2 bases and J lost 6 bases. The CDR3 region is CASSLVAGGSEQYF. Here the CDR3 DNA reads TGTGCCAGCAGTTTAGTAGCGGGAGGGAGCGAGCAGTACTTC.

The gene calls are TRBV20-1 and TRBJ1-1; D not resolved. Trimming left V 2 bases short and J 5 bases short, with 12 bases between. Germline V gene sequence: CDR1 DFQATT, CDR2 SNEGSKA (reference sequence). This CDR3 comprises 13 residues. The CDR3 DNA is TGCAGTGCTAGAAGAGGAGGGAAGACTGAAGCTTTCTTT. It codes for CSARRGGKTEAFF.